Below are 7 T cell receptor beta chains sequenced from a single sample in a study of OX40 agonist ivuxolimab in advanced cancers. The assay was immunoSEQ multiplex PCR, and TCRdb's table has in-frame clones only and misses some. This table holds roughly 50,000 clones, nearly 90% found once. The sequenced sample was CD4+ or CD8+ T cells sorted from blood, obtained in a trial of the OX40 agonist ivuxolimab. Receptor source: an adult with an advanced solid tumor such as melanoma, head and neck, liver or kidney cancer.

This rearrangement joins TRBV15 to TRBJ1-5; D might be TRBD1 (5 bases). Germline V gene data show CDR1 as LNHNV and CDR2 as YYDKDF (reference sequence). V was cut by 3 bases and J by 7 bases, with 16 bases left in between. This CDR3 is built from 15 residues. The CDR3 spells CATSSSGGTAQPQHF. The CDR3, as DNA: TGTGCCACCAGCAGCTCTGGGGGGACTGCCCAGCCCCAGCATTTT.

The gene calls are TRBV6-7 and TRBJ2-1; a possible D gene is TRBD1 (5 bases). TRBV6-7 is filed as an ORF, its function uncertain. V lost 8 bases, J lost 5 bases, and 22 bases lay in between. The CDR3 has 16 amino acids. CDR3 sequence: CASSVRGEDTDNEQFF. The CDR3 DNA follows: TGTGCCAGCTCAGTTAGGGGCGAGGACACTGACAATGAGCAGTTCTTC.

The rearrangement links TRBV28 to TRBJ2-1, with D hard to call. V was clipped by 2 bases and J by 0 bases, with 5 bases between them. This CDR3 is 14 amino acids long. The V gene's germline CDR1 is MDHEN and CDR2 SYDVKM. The CDR3 DNA follows: TGTGCCAGCAGTTTAGCTTCCTCCTACAATGAGCAGTTCTTC. Protein product: CASSLASSYNEQFF.

This chain connects TRBV6-1 to TRBJ1-5; unclear D gene. The CDR3 has 11 amino acids. In germline, CDR1 is MNHNS, CDR2 SASEGT. V dropped 3 bases and J dropped 4 bases, with 1 base sitting between them. CDR3 amino acids: CASSENQPQHF. The CDR3 coding sequence is TGTGCCAGCAGTGAGAATCAGCCCCAGCATTTT.

The chain is built from TRBV5-4 and TRBJ2-3; D remains ambiguous. The CDR3 runs 12 residues. Trimming removed 0 bases at V and 4 bases at J, with 3 bases between. Germline CDR1 SGHNT, CDR2 YYREEE (reference sequence). The CDR3 DNA is TGTGCCAGCAGCTTGGAGGCAGATACGCAGTATTTT. Translated: CASSLEADTQYF.

The chain links TRBV11-3 to TRBJ2-1; D might be TRBD2 (6 bases). CDR1 is SGHNT, CDR2 YENEEA, per germline. Trimming took 5 bases from V and 5 from J, leaving 22 bases between them. This CDR3 has 17 residues. CDR3 nucleotide sequence: TGTGCCAGCAGCGCCGCTACGTTGGGGGGACCTAACAATGAGCAGTTCTTC. Amino acids: CASSAATLGGPNNEQFF.

This clone was observed a handful of times. V gene TRBV6-1 combines with J gene TRBJ2-5; D is perhaps TRBD2 (7 bases). Trimming cost V 2 bases and J 2 bases, with 15 bases left between them. Germline CDR1 reads MNHNS; CDR2 reads SASEGT. The CDR3 totals 16 residues. Here the CDR3 DNA reads TGTGCCAGCAGTGAAATTAGGGGGGGCCCACAAGAGACCCAGTACTTC. Translation: CASSEIRGGPQETQYF.